This paragraph reports one T cell receptor beta chain. Its antigen remains unknown. Naive CD8 cells lacked CD45RO and underwent positive selection for CCR7, leaving out terminally differentiated effector memory CD45RA+ cells. The CDR3 spans 13 residues. V was pared by 6 bases and J by 4 bases, with 5 bases of the junction left unmatched. The germline gives CDR1 MDHEN, CDR2 SYDVKM. Assay: immunoSEQ multiplex PCR; the TCRdb copy retains only in-frame clones and omits some. The data contain roughly 2.1 million clones, just over 90% of them singletons. These data are taken from a study of shared clonotypes between healthy human individuals. General study findings and limits: Estimated richness values were generally larger in naive subsets than in memory subsets.

Sequences were obtained from naive CD8+ T cells from PBMCs. This sequence joins TRBV28 and TRBJ1-2; 7 bases match TRBD1. The origin of this receptor is a man aged 18 to 30 in good health. Some clones in this sample may be carry-over from other donors' samples. This chain's CDR3 is CASSPTGLYGYTF. CDR3 DNA: TGTGCCAGCAGCCCGACAGGGCTCTATGGCTACACCTTC.